The 30 T cell receptor beta chains below come from one sample, sequenced in a study of T cells in localized non-small cell lung cancer. Generated by immunoSEQ multiplex PCR, the TCRdb table keeps only in-frame clones and is missing some. The repertoire holds around 4,400 clones, with 85% to 95% as singletons. The sequencing here drew on peripheral blood, taken before any cancer treatment. The receptors were sampled from a woman between 40 and 69 years old with stage I lung adenocarcinoma.

This chain connects TRBV7-6 to TRBJ1-4; 7 nucleotides line up with TRBD1. After removal of 1 base from V and 8 bases from J, the junction contained 13 bases not matched to a gene. The germline V gene encodes CDR1 SGHVS and CDR2 FNYEAQ. The length of the CDR3 is 17 residues. The CDR3 here is CASSLEQGRRIGEKLFF. DNA for the CDR3: TGTGCCAGCAGCTTAGAACAGGGGCGACGGATTGGGGAAAAACTGTTTTTT. Complete variable domain (other parts from reference TRBV7-6 and TRBJ1-4): GAGVSQSPRYKVTKRGQDVALRCDPISGHVSLYWYRQALGQGPEFLTYFNYEAQQDKSGLPNDRFSAERPEGSISTLTIQRTEQRDSAMYRCASSLEQGRRIGEKLFFGSGTQLSVL.

This chain uses TRBV18 with TRBJ1-1; tentative D call: TRBD1 (6 bases). Deletions cut 3 bases from V and 8 bases from J, with 13 bases between. Looked up from germline, CDR1 is KGHSH and CDR2 is LQKENI. CDR3 size: 13 residues. This CDR3 reads CASSPYDRLEAFF. CDR3 nucleotide sequence: TGTGCCAGCTCACCGTATGACAGGTTAGAAGCTTTCTTT.

This chain joins TRBV6-6 and TRBJ2-7, with 7 bases aligning to TRBD1. Germline V gene lookup returns CDR1 MNHNY and CDR2 SVGAGI (reference sequence). Trimming at V came to 6 bases and at J to 3 bases, leaving 8 bases not matched to a gene. The CDR3 sequence is 14 residues long. The chain's CDR3 is CASRKTGSLYEQYF. For the CDR3, the DNA is TGTGCCAGCAGAAAGACAGGGAGTCTCTACGAGCAGTACTTC.

The V gene is TRBV6-5, the J gene TRBJ1-1; no reliable D call. Germline V CDR1 and CDR2: MNHEY, SVGAGI. V was trimmed by 3 bases and J by 2 bases, leaving 13 bases between them. The CDR3 contains 15 residues. CDR3 coding DNA: TGTGCCAGCAGTTATCTTTGGCCGGGAAACACTGAAGCTTTCTTT. As protein: CASSYLWPGNTEAFF.

The rearrangement joins TRBV19 to TRBJ1-5; unclear D gene. The ends were cut back, 4 bases at V and 0 bases at J, with 16 bases in the middle. The germline V gene encodes CDR1 LNHDA and CDR2 SQIVND (reference sequence). This CDR3 is 17 amino acids long. The DNA of the CDR3 is TGTGCCAGTAGTAGGGCCCGGGGAGGCTATAGCAATCAGCCCCAGCATTTT. Translated, it gives CASSRARGGYSNQPQHF.

For this clone: At one end, the junction sequence differs from germline, possibly due to a read error. CDR3 DNA: TGTGCTAGCAGCTCGACTAGGGGGCGGGAAGAGACCCAGTACTTC. Its protein is CASSSTRGREETQYF. The chain recombines TRBV7-7 with TRBJ2-5, with D perhaps TRBD1 (7 bases). This CDR3 region has 15 residues. The germline V gene encodes CDR1 SSHAT and CDR2 FNYEAQ (reference sequence).

This chain uses TRBV10-3 with TRBJ1-4; 8 positions agree with TRBD1. V shed 6 bases, J shed 4 bases, and the junction held 7 bases outside the gene matches. This CDR3 is 15 amino acids long. Germline V gene data show CDR1 as ENHRY and CDR2 as SYGVKD. CDR3 amino acids: CAISPDRGRNEKLFF. Here the CDR3 DNA reads TGTGCCATCAGCCCAGACAGGGGACGTAATGAAAAACTGTTTTTT.

This chain links TRBV7-2 with TRBJ1-1; D not resolved. Germline V gene sequence: CDR1 SGHTA, CDR2 FQGNSA. This CDR3 contains 13 residues. Trimming shortened V by 1 base and J by 4 bases, and 7 bases separated the two germline ends. Here the CDR3 reads CASSLVRVTEAFF. The DNA of the CDR3 is TGTGCCAGCAGCTTAGTCAGAGTCACTGAAGCTTTCTTT.

The chain joins TRBV10-2 to TRBJ2-5; unclear D gene. Per germline, CDR1 WSHSY and CDR2 SAAADI. The CDR3 spans 14 residues. Trimming took 6 bases from V and 7 from J, leaving 18 bases between them. CDR3 loop: CASSRATSRATQYF. Here the CDR3 DNA reads TGCGCCAGCAGCCGGGCGACATCCCGCGCGACCCAGTACTTC.

This chain joins TRBV11-2 and TRBJ2-3; D is uncertain. Deletions cut 5 bases from V and 6 bases from J, with 12 bases between. Per germline, CDR1 SGHAT and CDR2 FQNNGV. The CDR3 spans 13 residues. The CDR3 DNA is TGTGCCAGCAGCCTGTTTAGGTGGGATACGCAGTATTTT. It specifies CASSLFRWDTQYF.

The chain combines TRBV10-1 with TRBJ1-1; no clear D. V was clipped by 8 bases and J by 1 base, with 14 bases between them. Germline V lookup: CDR1 WNHNN, CDR2 SYGVQD (reference sequence). The CDR3 covers 14 residues. The CDR3 sequence: CASPIPDGNTEAFF. The DNA for the CDR3 is TGCGCCAGCCCAATCCCGGACGGGAACACTGAAGCTTTCTTT.

The chain uses TRBV7-2 and TRBJ2-3, with D possibly matching TRBD2 (5 bases). The CDR3 runs 14 residues. Trimming left V 4 bases short and J 6 bases short, with 14 bases between. Germline V gene sequence: CDR1 SGHTA, CDR2 FQGNSA. For the CDR3, the DNA is TGTGCCAGCAGCTCCGGCCTCCCGGGGGATACGCAGTATTTT. It translates to CASSSGLPGDTQYF.

The chain recombines TRBV2 with TRBJ2-3; 7 bases line up with TRBD1. Unmatched junction bases numbered 7, after V lost 4 bases and J lost 3 bases. In germline, CDR1 is SNHLY, CDR2 FYNNEI. The CDR3 is 15 residues long. The CDR3 nucleotides read TGTGCCAGCAGTGCCTCGGGACAGCGGACAGATACGCAGTATTTT. Protein sequence: CASSASGQRTDTQYF.

V gene TRBV5-5 combines with J gene TRBJ2-7; D might be TRBD2 (6 bases). This CDR3 spans 13 amino acids. Germline V CDR1 and CDR2: SGHKS, YYEKEE (reference sequence). V dropped 4 bases and J dropped 5 bases, with 13 bases sitting between them. DNA for the CDR3: TGTGCCAGCAGCGGAGGGGTTTCCCACGAGCAGTACTTC. It encodes CASSGGVSHEQYF.

This chain uses TRBV27 with TRBJ2-7, with D perhaps assigned TRBD1 or TRBD2 (7 bases each). V lost 3 bases, J lost 4 bases, and 13 bases lay in between. The CDR3 is 14 amino acids. The germline CDR1 and CDR2 sequences are MNHEY and SMNVEV (reference sequence). The CDR3 loop is CASSFAGGGYEQYF. The CDR3 DNA is TGTGCCAGCAGTTTTGCAGGGGGAGGGTACGAGCAGTACTTC.

CDR3 nucleotide sequence: TGTGCCAGCAGTTTATCCGTGACTAGCGGGATATACAATGAGCAGTTCTTC. This gives the protein CASSLSVTSGIYNEQFF. V is TRBV27 and J is TRBJ2-1, with 11 positions matching TRBD2. CDR1 is MNHEY, CDR2 SMNVEV, per germline (reference sequence). This CDR3 is built from 17 residues. With 0 bases clipped from V and 4 bases from J, the junction kept 5 bases outside the gene matches.

The rearrangement uses TRBV7-9 and TRBJ2-2; TRBD1 is a possible D gene (5 bases). The CDR3 has 15 residues. CDR1 and CDR2 (germline): SEHNR, FQNEAQ (reference sequence). The V end was cut by 4 bases, the J end by 2 bases, with 11 bases between. This chain's CDR3 is CASSYPQGNTGELFF. The CDR3 DNA follows: TGTGCCAGCAGCTACCCGCAGGGAAACACCGGGGAGCTGTTTTTT.

This chain links TRBV9 with TRBJ2-1; 9 bases fit TRBD2. CDR1 is SGDLS, CDR2 YYNGEE, per germline. The CDR3 is 15 amino acids. V gave up 3 bases and J gave up 12 bases; unmatched junction bases: 13. In nucleotides, the CDR3 is TGTGCCAGCAGCGCCGGAGACCATAGCGGGAGTGGGCAGTTCTTC. It codes for CASSAGDHSGSGQFF.

CDR3 in amino acids: CASSPQPQAASSGNTIYF. DNA for the CDR3: TGCGCCAGCAGCCCCCAACCCCAGGCGGCTAGCTCTGGAAACACCATATATTTT. The chain is built from TRBV5-1 and TRBJ1-3; no clear D gene. V lost 4 bases to trimming and J lost 0 bases, with 20 bases between them. CDR3 size: 18 residues. Germline V gene data show CDR1 as SGHRS and CDR2 as YFSETQ. Full variable domain (remainder filled in from reference TRBV5-1 and TRBJ1-3): KAGVTQTPRYLIKTRGQQVTLSCSPISGHRSVSWYQQTPGQGLQFLFEYFSETQRNKGNFPGRFSGRQFSNSRSEMNVSTLELGDSALYLCASSPQPQAASSGNTIYFGEGSWLTVV.

The J gene is TRBJ1-1, the V gene TRBV10-2, with a weak D call TRBD1 (5 bases). With 0 bases removed from V and 2 bases from J, the gap between germline ends came to 10 bases. Germline V gives CDR1 WSHSY, CDR2 SAAADI. There are 15 residues in the CDR3. Here the CDR3 reads CASSESGARNTEAFF. The DNA of the CDR3 is TGCGCCAGCAGTGAGTCAGGGGCGCGAAACACTGAAGCTTTCTTT.

The CDR3 bases are TGTGCCAGCAGTGTGGAGAGCGGGAGCCCCTACAATGAGCAGTTCTTC. Protein product: CASSVESGSPYNEQFF. This sequence joins TRBV25-1 and TRBJ2-1; TRBD2 matches 8 bases. The germline V gene encodes CDR1 MGHDK and CDR2 SYGVNS. The CDR3 covers 16 residues. Germline trimming cut 4 bases from V and 2 bases from J; bases unmatched to any gene: 7.

This chain links TRBV6-5 with TRBJ1-1; D ambiguous. The CDR3 is made up of 15 amino acids. The V gene's germline CDR1 is MNHEY and CDR2 SVGAGI. The germline V and J ends were trimmed by 1 base and 12 bases, with 21 bases remaining between them. CDR3 loop: CASSYFRLTGPVSFF. For the CDR3, the DNA is TGTGCCAGCAGTTACTTCCGGCTTACCGGGCCCGTGTCTTTCTTT.

The rearrangement uses TRBV28 and TRBJ2-7, with D possibly matching TRBD2 (7 bases). With 6 bases removed from V and 5 bases from J, the gap between germline ends came to 14 bases. Per germline, CDR1 MDHEN and CDR2 SYDVKM. CDR3 length: 13 residues. CDR3 DNA: TGTGCCAGCAGGGGAGGGGGGGGCCACGAGCAGTACTTC. Its translation: CASRGGGGHEQYF.

The chain carries TRBV27 and TRBJ2-7; 8 nucleotides line up with TRBD2. V was pared by 0 bases and J by 5 bases, with 0 bases of the junction left unmatched. Germline-derived CDR1 and CDR2 are MNHEY and SMNVEV (reference sequence). The CDR3 loop spans 13 amino acids. CDR3 sequence (DNA): TGTGCCAGCAGTTTATCGCGGGGGGACGAGCAGTACTTC. This sequence encodes CASSLSRGDEQYF.

The rearrangement links TRBV19 to TRBJ1-3, with a tentative D call TRBD1 (5 bases). This CDR3 comprises 16 residues. V lost 5 bases and J lost 0, with 14 bases in between. Looked up from germline, CDR1 is LNHDA and CDR2 is SQIVND (reference sequence). Here the CDR3 DNA reads TGTGCCAGTAGTCCTGGGACGGGAGTCTCTGGAAACACCATATATTTT. Its protein is CASSPGTGVSGNTIYF.

The chain carries TRBV28 and TRBJ2-5; D unresolved. This CDR3 contains 13 residues. Germline assignment: CDR1 MDHEN and CDR2 SYDVKM. Trimming pared 5 bases from V and 5 bases from J, leaving 12 bases between. The CDR3 DNA reads TGTGCCAGCAGTCCACCCGCCACGGAGACCCAGTACTTC. Translating it yields CASSPPATETQYF.

The rearrangement joins TRBV12-5 to TRBJ1-1; D gene uncertain. Germline values: CDR1 LGHNT, CDR2 FRNRAP. Trimming stripped 5 bases from V and 6 bases from J, with 19 bases between. The CDR3 runs to 15 residues. The CDR3 sequence is CASGLISTQGAEAFF. The CDR3 DNA follows: TGTGCTAGTGGTCTAATTTCCACTCAAGGTGCTGAAGCTTTCTTT.

The chain couples TRBV28 to TRBJ1-2; 11 nucleotides align to TRBD1. Germline lookup yields CDR1 MDHEN and CDR2 SYDVKM. V trimming: 5 bases; J trimming: 1 base; junction bases outside the gene matches: 3. This CDR3 contains 15 residues. Here the CDR3 reads CASSHGTGGNYGYTF. The CDR3 coding sequence is TGTGCCAGCAGTCATGGGACAGGGGGTAACTATGGCTACACCTTC.

Here the CDR3 reads CASSLGSGSYNEQFF. In DNA form, the CDR3 reads TGCGCCAGCAGCTTGGGTTCCGGCTCCTACAATGAGCAGTTCTTC. This chain uses TRBV5-1 with TRBJ2-1; D call uncertain. Between the trimmed V and J ends, which lost 0 bases and 0 bases, there was a span of 7 bases. The CDR3 sequence is 15 residues long. Germline V CDR1 and CDR2: SGHRS, YFSETQ. The full variable domain, with the rest looked up from reference TRBV5-1 and TRBJ2-1, is KAGVTQTPRYLIKTRGQQVTLSCSPISGHRSVSWYQQTPGQGLQFLFEYFSETQRNKGNFPGRFSGRQFSNSRSEMNVSTLELGDSALYLCASSLGSGSYNEQFFGPGTRLTVL.

V usage is TRBV7-8 and J usage is TRBJ2-1; D not certain. The CDR3 has 12 amino acids. Germline assignment: CDR1 SGHVS and CDR2 FQNEAQ. The V end was cut by 5 bases, the J end by 7 bases, with 9 bases between. The CDR3 region has the DNA TGTGCCAGCAGCATCGGAACGAATGAGCAGTTCTTC. This translates into CASSIGTNEQFF. Full variable domain (rest looked up from reference TRBV7-8 and TRBJ2-1): GAGVSQSPRYKVAKRGQDVALRCDPISGHVSLFWYQQALGQGPEFLTYFQNEAQLDKSGLPSDRFFAERPEGSVSTLKIQRTQQEDSAVYLCASSIGTNEQFFGPGTRLTVL.